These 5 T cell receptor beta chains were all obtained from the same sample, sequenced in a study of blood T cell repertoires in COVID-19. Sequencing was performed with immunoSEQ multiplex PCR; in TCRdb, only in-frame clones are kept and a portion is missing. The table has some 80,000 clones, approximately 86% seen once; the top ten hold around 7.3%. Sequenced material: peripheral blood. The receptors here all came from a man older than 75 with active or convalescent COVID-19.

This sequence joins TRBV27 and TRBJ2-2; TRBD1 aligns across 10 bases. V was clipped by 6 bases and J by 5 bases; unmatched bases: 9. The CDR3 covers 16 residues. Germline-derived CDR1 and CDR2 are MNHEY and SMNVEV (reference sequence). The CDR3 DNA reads TGTGCCAGCAGCGGCCTAGGGACAGGGGAAACCGGGGAGCTGTTTTTT. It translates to CASSGLGTGETGELFF.

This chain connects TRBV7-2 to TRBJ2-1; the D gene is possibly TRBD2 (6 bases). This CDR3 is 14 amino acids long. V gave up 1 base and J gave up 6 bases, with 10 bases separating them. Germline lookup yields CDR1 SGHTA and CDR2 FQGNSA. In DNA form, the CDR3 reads TGTGCCAGCAGCTTAGGTCTAGCGCCCAATGAGCAGTTCTTC. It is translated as CASSLGLAPNEQFF.

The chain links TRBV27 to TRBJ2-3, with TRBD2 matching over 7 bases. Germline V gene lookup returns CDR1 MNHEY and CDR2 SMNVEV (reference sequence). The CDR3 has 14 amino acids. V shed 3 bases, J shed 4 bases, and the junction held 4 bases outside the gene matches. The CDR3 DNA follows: TGTGCCAGCAGTTTTTCGGGGAGGGCAGATACGCAGTATTTT. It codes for CASSFSGRADTQYF.

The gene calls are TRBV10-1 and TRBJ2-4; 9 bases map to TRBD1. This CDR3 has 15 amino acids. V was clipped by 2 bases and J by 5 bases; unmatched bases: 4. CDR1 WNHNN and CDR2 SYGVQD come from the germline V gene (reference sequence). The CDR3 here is CASSENRGLQNIQYF. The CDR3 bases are TGCGCCAGCAGTGAGAACAGGGGGCTGCAAAACATTCAGTACTTC.

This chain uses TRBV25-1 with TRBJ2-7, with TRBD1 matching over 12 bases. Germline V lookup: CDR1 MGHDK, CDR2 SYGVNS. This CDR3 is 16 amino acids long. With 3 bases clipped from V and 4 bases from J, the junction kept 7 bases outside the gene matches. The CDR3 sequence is CASSDLGQGAEYEQYV. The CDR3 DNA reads TGTGCCAGCAGTGATTTGGGACAGGGGGCCGAATACGAGCAGTACGTC.